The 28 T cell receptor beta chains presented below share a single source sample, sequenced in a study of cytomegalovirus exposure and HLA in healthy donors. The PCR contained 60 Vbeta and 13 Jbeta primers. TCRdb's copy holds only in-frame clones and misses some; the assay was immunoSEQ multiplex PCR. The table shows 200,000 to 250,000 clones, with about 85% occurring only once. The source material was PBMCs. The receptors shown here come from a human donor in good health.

CDR3 sequence reads: CASSEQGGRGTQYF. DNA of the CDR3: TGTGCCAGCAGCGAGCAAGGGGGAAGGGGGACCCAGTACTTC. The chain combines TRBV7-3 with TRBJ2-5, with TRBD1 as a possible D gene (6 bases). V was pared by 5 bases and J by 7 bases, with 17 bases between. CDR3 length: 14 residues. The germline gives CDR1 SGHTA, CDR2 FQGTGA. The whole variable domain, remainder taken from reference TRBV7-3 and TRBJ2-5, is GAGVSQTPSNKVTEKGKYVELRCDPISGHTALYWYRQSLGQGPEFLIYFQGTGAADDSGLPNDRFFAVRPEGSVSTLKIQRTERGDSAVYLCASSEQGGRGTQYFGPGTRLLVL.

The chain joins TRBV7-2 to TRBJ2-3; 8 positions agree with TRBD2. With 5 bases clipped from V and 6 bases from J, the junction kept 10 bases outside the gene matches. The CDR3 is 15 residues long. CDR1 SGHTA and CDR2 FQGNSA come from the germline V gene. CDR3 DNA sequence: TGTGCCAGCAGCAGCGGCAGCGGGAGAGGCGATACGCAGTATTTT. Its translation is CASSSGSGRGDTQYF.

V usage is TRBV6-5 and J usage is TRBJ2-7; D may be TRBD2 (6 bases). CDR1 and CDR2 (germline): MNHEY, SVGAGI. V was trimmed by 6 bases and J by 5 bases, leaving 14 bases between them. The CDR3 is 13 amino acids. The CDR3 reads CASSPGTLDEQYF. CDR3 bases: TGTGCCAGCAGCCCCGGGACTCTAGACGAGCAGTACTTC.

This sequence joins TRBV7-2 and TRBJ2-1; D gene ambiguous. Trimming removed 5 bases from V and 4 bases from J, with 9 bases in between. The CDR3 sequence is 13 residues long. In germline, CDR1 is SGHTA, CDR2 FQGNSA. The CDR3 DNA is TGTGCCAGCAGCGAAAGCCAATACAATGAGCAGTTCTTC. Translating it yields CASSESQYNEQFF.

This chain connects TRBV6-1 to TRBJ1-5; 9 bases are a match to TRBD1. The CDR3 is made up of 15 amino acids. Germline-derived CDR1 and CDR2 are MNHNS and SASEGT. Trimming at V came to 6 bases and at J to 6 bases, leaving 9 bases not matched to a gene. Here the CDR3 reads CASRAWGQGTQPQHF. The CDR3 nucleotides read TGTGCCAGCAGGGCTTGGGGACAGGGTACTCAGCCCCAGCATTTT.

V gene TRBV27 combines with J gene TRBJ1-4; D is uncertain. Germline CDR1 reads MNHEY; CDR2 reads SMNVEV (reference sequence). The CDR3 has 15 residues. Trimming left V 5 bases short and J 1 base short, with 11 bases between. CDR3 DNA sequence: TGTGCCAGCAGTCCCGGTGCTCTAACTAATGAAAAACTGTTTTTT. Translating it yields CASSPGALTNEKLFF.

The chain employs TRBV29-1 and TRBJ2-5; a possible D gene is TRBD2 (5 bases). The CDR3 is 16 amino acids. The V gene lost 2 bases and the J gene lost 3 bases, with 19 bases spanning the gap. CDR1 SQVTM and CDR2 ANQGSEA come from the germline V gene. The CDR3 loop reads CSVESPGLAREETQYF. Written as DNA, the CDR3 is TGCAGCGTTGAATCGCCGGGGTTGGCTAGGGAAGAGACCCAGTACTTC.

CDR3 nucleotides: TGTGCCAGCAGTTTATTCCCCCGGTCTAATGAAAAACTGTTTTTT. This codes for CASSLFPRSNEKLFF. V usage is TRBV28 and J usage is TRBJ1-4; D is unresolved. Germline CDR1 is MDHEN and CDR2 is SYDVKM. The CDR3 sequence is 15 residues long. The V gene lost 1 base and the J gene lost 3 bases, with 9 bases spanning the gap.

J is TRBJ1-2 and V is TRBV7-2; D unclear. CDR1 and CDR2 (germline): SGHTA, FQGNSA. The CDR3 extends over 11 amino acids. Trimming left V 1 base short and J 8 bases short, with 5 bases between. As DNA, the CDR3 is TGTGCCAGCAGCTTAGGTGGCGGCTACACCTTC. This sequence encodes CASSLGGGYTF.

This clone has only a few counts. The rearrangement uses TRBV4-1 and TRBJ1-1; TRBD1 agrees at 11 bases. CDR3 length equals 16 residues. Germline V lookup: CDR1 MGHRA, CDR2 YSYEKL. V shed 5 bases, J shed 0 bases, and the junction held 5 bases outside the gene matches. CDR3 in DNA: TGCGCCAGCAGCTTCGGACAGGGGGCTCTGAACACTGAAGCTTTCTTT. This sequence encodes CASSFGQGALNTEAFF.

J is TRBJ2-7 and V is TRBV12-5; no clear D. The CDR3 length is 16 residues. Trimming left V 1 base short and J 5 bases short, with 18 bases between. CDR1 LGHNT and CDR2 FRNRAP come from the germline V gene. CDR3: CASGLAHFTGRDEQYF. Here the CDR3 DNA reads TGTGCTAGTGGTTTGGCCCACTTTACCGGTCGCGACGAGCAGTACTTC.

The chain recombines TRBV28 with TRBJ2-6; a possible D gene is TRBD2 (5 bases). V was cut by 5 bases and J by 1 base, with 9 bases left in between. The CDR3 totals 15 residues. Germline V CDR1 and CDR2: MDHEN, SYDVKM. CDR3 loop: CASSEPGSGANVLTF. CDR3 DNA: TGTGCCAGCAGTGAGCCGGGATCTGGGGCCAACGTCCTGACTTTC.

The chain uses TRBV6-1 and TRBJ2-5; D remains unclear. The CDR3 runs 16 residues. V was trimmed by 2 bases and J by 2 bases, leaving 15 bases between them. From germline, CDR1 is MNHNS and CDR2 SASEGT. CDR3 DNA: TGTGCCAGCAGTGAACTGGGCGTGGGCTTACAAGAGACCCAGTACTTC. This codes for CASSELGVGLQETQYF.

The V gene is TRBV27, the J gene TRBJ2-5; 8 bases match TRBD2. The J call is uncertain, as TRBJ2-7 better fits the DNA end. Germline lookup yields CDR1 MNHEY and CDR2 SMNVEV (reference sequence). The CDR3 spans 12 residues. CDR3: CATSGSLYEQYF. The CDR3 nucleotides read TGTGCGACGAGCGGGAGCCTCTACGAGCAGTACTTC.

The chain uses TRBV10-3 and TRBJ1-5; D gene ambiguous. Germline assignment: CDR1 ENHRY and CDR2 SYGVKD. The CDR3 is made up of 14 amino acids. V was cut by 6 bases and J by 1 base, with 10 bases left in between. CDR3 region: CAISQTGSNQPQHF. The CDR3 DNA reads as TGTGCCATCAGCCAAACGGGGAGCAATCAGCCCCAGCATTTT.

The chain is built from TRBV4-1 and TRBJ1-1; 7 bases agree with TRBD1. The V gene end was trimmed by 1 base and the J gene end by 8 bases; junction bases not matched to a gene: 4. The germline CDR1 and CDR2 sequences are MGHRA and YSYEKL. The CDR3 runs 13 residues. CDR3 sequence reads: CASSQVGGGEAFF. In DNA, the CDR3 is TGCGCCAGCAGCCAAGTAGGAGGGGGCGAAGCTTTCTTT.

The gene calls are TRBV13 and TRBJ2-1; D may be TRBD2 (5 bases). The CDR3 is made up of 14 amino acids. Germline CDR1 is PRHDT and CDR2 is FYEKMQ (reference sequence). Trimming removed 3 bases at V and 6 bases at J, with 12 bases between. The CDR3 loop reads CASSLRVGSNEQFF. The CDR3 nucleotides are TGTGCCAGCAGCTTGAGGGTCGGGTCCAATGAGCAGTTCTTC.

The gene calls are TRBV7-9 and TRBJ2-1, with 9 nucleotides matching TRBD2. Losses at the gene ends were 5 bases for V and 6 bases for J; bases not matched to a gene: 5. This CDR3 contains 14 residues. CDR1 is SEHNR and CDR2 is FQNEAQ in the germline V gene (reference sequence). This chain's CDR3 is CASSPGLATNEQFF. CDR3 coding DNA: TGTGCCAGCAGCCCGGGACTAGCAACCAATGAGCAGTTCTTC.

DNA of the CDR3: TGTGCCAGCAGTTACTCGAGGCCGTACAATGAGCAGTTCTTC. Protein: CASSYSRPYNEQFF. The chain recombines TRBV6-6 with TRBJ2-1; D uncertain. Germline CDR1 reads MNHNY; CDR2 reads SVGAGI (reference sequence). Trimming cost V 0 bases and J 4 bases, with 7 bases left between them. The CDR3 extends over 14 amino acids.

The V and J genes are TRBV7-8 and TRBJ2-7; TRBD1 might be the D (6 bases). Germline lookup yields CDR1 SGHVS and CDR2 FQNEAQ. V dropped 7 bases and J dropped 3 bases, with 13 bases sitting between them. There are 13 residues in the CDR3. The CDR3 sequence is CASNPWTDYEQYF. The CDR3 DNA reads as TGTGCCAGCAACCCCTGGACAGACTACGAGCAGTACTTC.

The CDR3 protein is CASSDTNTGELFF. CDR3 coding DNA: TGTGCCAGCAGTGATACGAACACCGGGGAGCTGTTTTTT. V usage is TRBV6-4 and J usage is TRBJ2-2; D is undetermined. The germline V gene has CDR1 MRHNA and CDR2 SNTAGT. The length of the CDR3 is 13 residues. V was shortened by 3 bases and J by 0 bases, with 2 bases between the two germline ends.

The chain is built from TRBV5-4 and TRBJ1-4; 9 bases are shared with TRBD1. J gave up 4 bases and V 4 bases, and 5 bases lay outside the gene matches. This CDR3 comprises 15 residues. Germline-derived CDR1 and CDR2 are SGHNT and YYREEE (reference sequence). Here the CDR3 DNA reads TGTGCCAGCAGCAAAGGGACAGGGCTTAATGAAAAACTGTTTTTT. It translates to CASSKGTGLNEKLFF.

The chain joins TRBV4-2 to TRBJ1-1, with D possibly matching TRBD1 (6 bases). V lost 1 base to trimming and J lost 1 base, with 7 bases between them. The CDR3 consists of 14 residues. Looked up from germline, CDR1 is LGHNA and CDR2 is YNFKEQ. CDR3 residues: CASSQGDKNTEAFF. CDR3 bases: TGTGCCAGCAGCCAAGGGGACAAGAACACTGAAGCTTTCTTT.

CDR3 DNA sequence: TGTGCCAGCAGACCGGGACAGGGGCGCTACGAGCAGTACTTC. Translating it yields CASRPGQGRYEQYF. The J gene is TRBJ2-7, the V gene TRBV28; 10 bases are a match to TRBD1. This CDR3 is built from 14 residues. V was pared by 6 bases and J by 3 bases, with 5 bases of the junction left unmatched. The germline V gene encodes CDR1 MDHEN and CDR2 SYDVKM.

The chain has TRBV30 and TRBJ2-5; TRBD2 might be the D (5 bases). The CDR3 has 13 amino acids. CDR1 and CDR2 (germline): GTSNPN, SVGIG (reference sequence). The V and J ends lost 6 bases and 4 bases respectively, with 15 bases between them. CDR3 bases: TGTGCCTGCCAGGAGAGGGATCGAGAGACCCAGTACTTC. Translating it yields CACQERDRETQYF.

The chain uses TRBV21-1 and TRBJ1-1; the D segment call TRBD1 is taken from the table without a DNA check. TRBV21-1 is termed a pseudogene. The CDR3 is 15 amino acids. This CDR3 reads CASSPVNRDETEAFF. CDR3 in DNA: TGTGCCAGCAGCCCCGTTAACAGGGATGAGACTGAAGCTTTCTTT.

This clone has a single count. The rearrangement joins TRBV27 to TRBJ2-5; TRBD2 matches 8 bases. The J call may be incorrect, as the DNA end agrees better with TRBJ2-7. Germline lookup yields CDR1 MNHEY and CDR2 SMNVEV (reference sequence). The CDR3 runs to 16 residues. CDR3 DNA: TGTGCCAGCAGTTTGGCCGGTACTAGCGGTACCTACGAGCAGTACTTC. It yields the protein CASSLAGTSGTYEQYF.

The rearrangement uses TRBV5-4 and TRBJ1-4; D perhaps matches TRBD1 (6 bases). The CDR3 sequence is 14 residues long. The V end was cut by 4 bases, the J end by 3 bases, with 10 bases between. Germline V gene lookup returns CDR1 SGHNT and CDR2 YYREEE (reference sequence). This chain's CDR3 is CASSQTGPNEKLFF. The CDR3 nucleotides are TGTGCCAGCAGCCAGACAGGTCCTAATGAAAAACTGTTTTTT.